Given below is one T cell receptor (beta chain) in context. TCRdb itself ran the PCR reads through MiXCR, one entry per CDR3 protein. The sample has about 10,000 distinct CDR3 sequences, about 60% seen once. This sample is part of a study of tumor-infiltrating lymphocytes in oesophageal squamous cell carcinoma. This CDR3 has 15 amino acids. The gene calls are TRBV12-3 or TRBV12-4 and TRBJ2-6; 11 nucleotides align to TRBD2. The J call may be in error: the DNA end matches TRBJ2-1 better. This sequence originates from a male donor with esophageal squamous cell carcinoma. The sequenced sample was esophageal tumor tissue. The CDR3 coding sequence is TGTGCCAGCAGTTTTAGGCTAGCGGGAGGTTACGAGCAGTTCTTC. Amino acids: CASSFRLAGGYEQFF.